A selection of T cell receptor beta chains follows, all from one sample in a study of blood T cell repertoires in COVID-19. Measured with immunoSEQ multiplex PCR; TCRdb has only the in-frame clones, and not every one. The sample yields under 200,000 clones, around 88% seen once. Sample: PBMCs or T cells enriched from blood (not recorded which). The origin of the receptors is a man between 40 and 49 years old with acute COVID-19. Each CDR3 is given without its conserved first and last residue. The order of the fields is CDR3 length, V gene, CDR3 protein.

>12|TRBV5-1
ASNMGRVTDTQY
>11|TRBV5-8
ASTFRGPYEQY
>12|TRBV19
ASSIAGGLYGYT
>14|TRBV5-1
ASSLDYAGGNQPQH
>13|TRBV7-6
ASSRTSGITGELF
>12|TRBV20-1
SASFLGGLNEQF
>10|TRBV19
ASSWGDGEAF
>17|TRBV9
ASSVSKEGIRSGANVLT
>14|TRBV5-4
ASSPQLAGVGNEQF
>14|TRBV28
ASSPPPGQVYNEQF
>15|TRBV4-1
ASSQGRLAGDTGELF
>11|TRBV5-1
ASSATGGTEAF